These 28 T cell receptor beta chains originate from one sample sequenced in a study of blood T cell repertoires in COVID-19. Data came from immunoSEQ multiplex PCR; TCRdb stores just in-frame clones and leaves some out. The sample lists about 220,000 clones, roughly 86% occurring once. Sequencing was done on a sample of PBMCs or T cells enriched from blood (not recorded which). The source of these receptors is a woman aged 25 to 39 with acute COVID-19.

This clone was observed once. An end of the junction differs from the germline gene, which may be a read error. CDR3 sequence: CASRLAESTDTQYF. The DNA for the CDR3 is TGTGCCAGCAGGTTGGCGGAGAGCACAGATACGCAGTATTTT. This chain connects TRBV5-6 to TRBJ2-3; D unclear. This CDR3 is 14 amino acids long. Germline V gene data show CDR1 as SGHDT and CDR2 as YYEEEE.

The rearrangement joins TRBV2 to TRBJ1-2, with a weak D call TRBD1 (6 bases). V was clipped by 8 bases and J by 7 bases, with 17 bases between them. In germline, CDR1 is SNHLY, CDR2 FYNNEI. The CDR3 covers 13 residues. CDR3 nucleotides: TGTGCCAGCTTGGTCAGGGGTTCAGTTGGCTACACCTTC. It codes for CASLVRGSVGYTF.

The chain uses TRBV7-9 and TRBJ2-2, with D perhaps matching TRBD1 (6 bases). V gave up 6 bases and J gave up 5 bases, with 22 bases separating them. The CDR3 consists of 17 residues. CDR1 SEHNR and CDR2 FQNEAQ come from the germline V gene (reference sequence). CDR3 loop: CASSPNMGAAVTGELFF. The CDR3 nucleotides are TGTGCCAGCAGTCCGAATATGGGGGCGGCTGTTACCGGGGAGCTGTTTTTT.

The rearrangement joins TRBV5-4 to TRBJ2-2, with TRBD2 matching over 8 bases. This CDR3 spans 19 amino acids. Germline lookup yields CDR1 SGHNT and CDR2 YYREEE (reference sequence). After removal of 2 bases from V and 4 bases from J, the junction contained 16 bases not matched to a gene. The CDR3, as DNA: TGTGCCAGCAGCTTCTTAGCGGGGTTGACGGGCCCCCTCACCGGGGAGCTGTTTTTT. This codes for CASSFLAGLTGPLTGELFF.

The rearrangement uses TRBV11-2 and TRBJ2-1; 7 bases fit TRBD2. Trimming at V came to 4 bases and at J to 5 bases, leaving 8 bases not matched to a gene. CDR3 length: 15 residues. CDR1 is SGHAT, CDR2 FQNNGV, per germline. The chain's CDR3 is CASSSRRGVNNEQFF. As DNA, the CDR3 is TGTGCCAGCAGCTCTAGACGGGGGGTTAACAATGAGCAGTTCTTC.

This clone has only a few counts. This rearrangement joins TRBV7-8 to TRBJ1-5; D possibly corresponds to TRBD1 (6 bases). The CDR3 totals 13 residues. Germline V gene sequence: CDR1 SGHVS, CDR2 FQNEAQ. The V end lost 8 bases, the J end lost 2 bases, and 10 bases lay between the germline ends. The CDR3 nucleotides are TGTGCCAGCCGCGGGGGCGGCAATCAGCCCCAGCATTTT. As protein: CASRGGGNQPQHF.

The V gene is TRBV11-2, the J gene TRBJ2-3; 10 positions agree with TRBD1. CDR1 is SGHAT, CDR2 FQNNGV, per germline. The junction had 4 bases not matched to a gene; V was cut back by 4 bases and J by 3 bases. The CDR3 runs 15 residues. For the CDR3, the DNA is TGTGCCAGCAGCTCCGGGACAGGGGTTACAGATACGCAGTATTTT. It translates to CASSSGTGVTDTQYF.

The rearrangement uses TRBV10-1 and TRBJ2-7, with 7 bases fitting TRBD1. Germline CDR1 is WNHNN and CDR2 is SYGVQD (reference sequence). The CDR3 is 16 residues long. Germline trimming cut 1 base from V and 6 bases from J; bases unmatched to any gene: 12. The CDR3 bases are TGCGCCAGCAGTGAGTTCGCTGGGACAGCCGGCGGCGAGCAGTACTTC. Translated, it gives CASSEFAGTAGGEQYF.

The chain links TRBV5-4 to TRBJ2-3; tentatively, D is TRBD1 (6 bases). This CDR3 has 15 residues. The germline CDR1 and CDR2 sequences are SGHNT and YYREEE (reference sequence). The ends were cut back, 1 base at V and 2 bases at J, with 11 bases in the middle. CDR3 coding DNA: TGTGCCAGCAGCTTGCCAGGGGACCTCACAGATACGCAGTATTTT. Encoded protein: CASSLPGDLTDTQYF.

The CDR3 loop is CASSYTSGGLSSYEQYF. CDR3 coding DNA: TGTGCCAGCAGCTATACTAGCGGGGGCCTGAGCTCCTACGAGCAGTACTTC. This chain connects TRBV7-2 to TRBJ2-7, with 11 bases matching TRBD2. Germline loops: CDR1 SGHTA, CDR2 FQGNSA. V shed 4 bases, J shed 0 bases, and the junction held 8 bases outside the gene matches. The CDR3 spans 17 residues. The whole variable domain, remainder taken from reference TRBV7-2 and TRBJ2-7, is GAGVSQSPSNKVTEKGKDVELRCDPISGHTALYWYRQSLGQGLEFLIYFQGNSAPDKSGLPSDRFSAERTGGSVSTLTIQRTQQEDSAVYLCASSYTSGGLSSYEQYFGPGTRLTVT.

The chain uses TRBV5-6 and TRBJ2-1; 8 positions agree with TRBD1. This CDR3 region has 16 residues. V lost 7 bases to trimming and J lost 4 bases; unmatched junction nucleotides: 13. Germline-derived CDR1 and CDR2 are SGHDT and YYEEEE. DNA of the CDR3: TGTGCCAGCGGACTCCCGACAGGGGACATTTACAATGAGCAGTTCTTC. Its translation: CASGLPTGDIYNEQFF.

This chain uses TRBV5-6 with TRBJ2-1; D unresolved. The CDR3 has 12 amino acids. V was shortened by 1 base and J by 6 bases, with 5 bases between the two germline ends. The germline V gene has CDR1 SGHDT and CDR2 YYEEEE. The CDR3 here is CASSLSVNEQFF. In nucleotides, the CDR3 is TGTGCCAGCAGCTTGTCAGTCAATGAGCAGTTCTTC.

J is TRBJ1-3 and V is TRBV20-1; D may be TRBD1 (5 bases). The CDR3 runs 13 residues. V lost 3 bases to trimming and J lost 2 bases, with 8 bases between them. Germline V gene lookup returns CDR1 DFQATT and CDR2 SNEGSKA (reference sequence). CDR3 nucleotide sequence: TGCAGTGCTAGTTCACAGGCTGGAAACACCATATATTTT. As protein: CSASSQAGNTIYF.

The rearrangement uses TRBV7-9 and TRBJ2-2; D may be TRBD2 (6 bases). Trimming left V 3 bases short and J 0 bases short, with 11 bases between. From germline, CDR1 is SEHNR and CDR2 FQNEAQ (reference sequence). There are 16 residues in the CDR3. The CDR3 bases are TGTGCCAGCAGCTTGCTGCGGGGCTCGAACACCGGGGAGCTGTTTTTT. Protein sequence: CASSLLRGSNTGELFF.

A single count supports this clone. This rearrangement joins TRBV10-3 to TRBJ2-5; D perhaps matches TRBD2 (7 bases). Germline V gene data show CDR1 as ENHRY and CDR2 as SYGVKD. This CDR3 region has 14 residues. Deletions cut 8 bases from V and 1 base from J, with 14 bases between. The CDR3 sequence: CAIGRGGGQETQYF. In DNA form, the CDR3 reads TGTGCCATCGGGAGGGGGGGTGGCCAAGAGACCCAGTACTTC.

This chain uses TRBV27 with TRBJ1-1, with D uncertain. Per germline, CDR1 MNHEY and CDR2 SMNVEV (reference sequence). The CDR3 contains 13 residues. Trimming shortened V by 2 bases and J by 4 bases, and 8 bases separated the two germline ends. As DNA, the CDR3 is TGTGCCAGCAGTTTAGAAGGACTCACTGAAGCTTTCTTT. Translation: CASSLEGLTEAFF.

This clone has just one count. The V gene is TRBV6-5, the J gene TRBJ1-1; D perhaps matches TRBD1 (5 bases). CDR3 size: 12 residues. V lost 6 bases to trimming and J lost 8 bases, with 13 bases between them. From germline, CDR1 is MNHEY and CDR2 SVGAGI. CDR3 DNA sequence: TGTGCCAGCAGAAGGGGCGTTCGAGAAGCTTTCTTT. Its protein is CASRRGVREAFF.

The chain joins TRBV30 to TRBJ1-5, with a weak D call TRBD1 (5 bases). CDR1 is GTSNPN, CDR2 SVGIG, per germline (reference sequence). The ends were cut back, 7 bases at V and 5 bases at J, with 9 bases in the middle. There are 11 residues in the CDR3. Here the CDR3 reads CASGGDQPQHF. The DNA of the CDR3 is TGTGCCTCCGGAGGGGATCAGCCCCAGCATTTT. The full variable domain, in which reference TRBV30 and TRBJ1-5 provide the parts outside the CDR3, is SQTIHQWPATLVQPVGSPLSLECTVEGTSNPNLYWYRQAAGRGLQLLFYSVGIGQISSEVPQNLSASRPQDRQFILSSKKLLLSDSGFYLCASGGDQPQHFGDGTRLSIL.

The chain combines TRBV4-1 with TRBJ2-7; 8 bases match TRBD2. This CDR3 is 16 amino acids long. The J segment lost 0 bases and the V segment lost 5 bases, leaving 9 bases of the junction unmatched. Germline V lookup: CDR1 MGHRA, CDR2 YSYEKL. The CDR3 protein is CASSSRGGANSYEQYF. DNA for the CDR3: TGCGCCAGCAGCTCCCGGGGGGGGGCGAACTCCTACGAGCAGTACTTC.

The rearrangement joins TRBV25-1 to TRBJ1-6, with D unresolved. The germline gives CDR1 MGHDK, CDR2 SYGVNS. V was cut by 6 bases and J by 7 bases, with 10 bases left in between. The length of the CDR3 is 13 residues. CDR3 region: CASSTKVNSPLHF. For the CDR3, the DNA is TGTGCCAGCAGCACAAAAGTGAATTCACCCCTCCACTTT.

This clone was recorded only once. The chain employs TRBV7-9 and TRBJ1-4; D is unresolved. Germline CDR1 and CDR2: SEHNR and FQNEAQ (reference sequence). The CDR3 sequence is 16 residues long. The V gene lost 1 base and the J gene lost 5 bases, with 14 bases spanning the gap. As DNA, the CDR3 is TGTGCCAGCAGCTTAGGAGGGATGAGAGGGAATGAAAAACTGTTTTTT. Translation gives CASSLGGMRGNEKLFF.

This sequence joins TRBV10-2 and TRBJ1-1; 8 bases are shared with TRBD1. The CDR3 covers 14 residues. After removal of 5 bases from V and 5 bases from J, the junction contained 7 bases not matched to a gene. CDR1 and CDR2 from the germline V gene are WSHSY and SAAADI. As DNA, the CDR3 is TGCGCCAGCAGTCACGACAGGGGCGGAACTGAAGCTTTCTTT. It translates to CASSHDRGGTEAFF.

V gene TRBV7-2 combines with J gene TRBJ1-4, with 9 bases matching TRBD1. This CDR3 is 14 amino acids long. Germline V gene lookup returns CDR1 SGHTA and CDR2 FQGNSA. Losses at the gene ends were 4 bases for V and 8 bases for J; bases not matched to a gene: 5. The CDR3 spells CASSSQGAWEKLFF. DNA for the CDR3: TGTGCCAGCAGCTCACAGGGGGCTTGGGAAAAACTGTTTTTT.

This clone was recorded once. The chain carries TRBV6-5 and TRBJ1-1; possibly TRBD1 for D (5 bases). From germline, CDR1 is MNHEY and CDR2 SVGAGI. V was cut by 6 bases and J by 3 bases, with 17 bases left in between. This CDR3 comprises 15 residues. This CDR3 reads CASSPYPEGDTEAFF. As DNA, the CDR3 is TGTGCCAGCAGCCCCTACCCAGAAGGGGACACTGAAGCTTTCTTT.

This clone has just a few counts. As DNA, the CDR3 is TGTGCCTGGATGACGGGGTTCGCTGGAAACACCATATATTTT. Translated, it gives CAWMTGFAGNTIYF. This chain joins TRBV30 and TRBJ1-3; no clear D gene. The V and J ends lost 4 bases and 2 bases respectively, with 12 bases between them. Germline CDR1 and CDR2: GTSNPN and SVGIG (reference sequence). The CDR3 is 14 amino acids.

This sequence joins TRBV5-1 and TRBJ2-2; 10 nucleotides line up with TRBD1. This CDR3 spans 15 amino acids. The ends lost 4 bases at V and 4 bases at J; junction bases unmatched: 4. Germline V gives CDR1 SGHRS, CDR2 YFSETQ. The CDR3 sequence is CASSLGTGATGELFF. The CDR3 region has the DNA TGCGCCAGCAGCCTCGGGACAGGGGCCACCGGGGAGCTGTTTTTT.

The chain combines TRBV7-8 with TRBJ2-7; maybe TRBD1 (6 bases). CDR1 is SGHVS, CDR2 FQNEAQ, per germline. Trimming left V 5 bases short and J 3 bases short, with 8 bases between. The CDR3 is 12 residues long. The CDR3 is CASSGQNYEQYF. CDR3 sequence (DNA): TGTGCCAGCAGCGGACAGAACTACGAGCAGTACTTC.

The V and J genes are TRBV2 and TRBJ2-6, with D unclear. V was pared by 3 bases and J by 0 bases, with 6 bases between. Germline CDR1 reads SNHLY; CDR2 reads FYNNEI. This CDR3 is 15 amino acids long. CDR3 bases: TGTGCCAGCAGTGAGAGTGGCTCTGGGGCCAACGTCCTGACTTTC. Encoded protein: CASSESGSGANVLTF.